This passage covers 16 T cell receptor beta chains from one sample sequenced in a study of cytomegalovirus exposure and HLA in healthy donors (dated by TCRdb to about 2017). Preparation of the library involved the immunoSEQ multiplex PCR assay. The multiplex PCR relied on a mix of 60 forward primers for TCR Vbeta segments and 13 reverse primers for TCR Jbeta segments. The immuneACCESS repertoire file appears here via TCRdb, limited to in-frame rearrangements. These files lack a portion of the clones; in checked studies, under half of the deficit traces to unresolved V genes, and the cause of the others is not known. The sample table lists some 140,000 clones, 75% to 80% of them with a count of one. The ten largest account for 0.85% to 1.4% of the sample. Specimen: PBMCs. These receptors all come from a male donor in good health and CMV-seronegative.

This clone was seen a handful of times. The chain has TRBV5-6 and TRBJ2-7, with D perhaps matching TRBD2 (7 bases). Germline V gene data show CDR1 as SGHDT and CDR2 as YYEEEE. The CDR3 extends over 12 amino acids. The ends were cut back, 4 bases at V and 9 bases at J, with 14 bases in the middle. For the CDR3, the DNA is TGTGCCAGCAGCCCCGGGGAGGGGGGGCAGTACTTC. Protein: CASSPGEGGQYF. Based on the CDR3 plus reference TRBV5-6 and TRBJ2-7, the full variable domain is DAGVTQSPTHLIKTRGQQVTLRCSPKSGHDTVSWYQQALGQGPQFIFQYYEEEERQRGNFPDRFSGHQFPNYSSELNVNALLLGDSALYLCASSPGEGGQYFGPGTRLTVT.

The V and J genes are TRBV12-5 and TRBJ1-5; D is undetermined. The CDR3 consists of 14 residues. The ends were cut back, 2 bases at V and 4 bases at J, with 9 bases in the middle. CDR1 is LGHNT, CDR2 FRNRAP, per germline. CDR3: CASGLSGGNQPQHF. For the CDR3, the DNA is TGTGCTAGTGGTTTGTCCGGAGGGAATCAGCCCCAGCATTTT. The full variable domain, rest sourced from reference TRBV12-5 and TRBJ1-5, is DARVTQTPRHKVTEMGQEVTMRCQPILGHNTVFWYRQTMMQGLELLAYFRNRAPLDDSGMPKDRFSAEMPDATLATLKIQPSEPRDSAVYFCASGLSGGNQPQHFGDGTRLSIL.

The chain has TRBV27 and TRBJ1-5; the match to TRBD1 covers 9 bases. After removal of 5 bases from V and 0 bases from J, the junction contained 11 bases not matched to a gene. Germline V CDR1 and CDR2: MNHEY, SMNVEV (reference sequence). This CDR3 is built from 18 residues. The CDR3 sequence: CASSQISWDRDSNQPQHF. CDR3 nucleotide sequence: TGTGCCAGCAGTCAGATCTCCTGGGACAGGGATAGCAATCAGCCCCAGCATTTT.

The chain couples TRBV5-5 to TRBJ2-7; D is perhaps TRBD2 (7 bases). Germline CDR1 reads SGHKS; CDR2 reads YYEKEE (reference sequence). CDR3 length equals 14 residues. V was clipped by 0 bases and J by 3 bases, with 10 bases between them. CDR3: CASSLAGGGYEQYF. The CDR3 bases are TGTGCCAGCAGCTTGGCGGGGGGCGGCTACGAGCAGTACTTC.

In its sample, this clone was seen once. This chain uses TRBV30 with TRBJ2-5; D might be TRBD2 (5 bases). The CDR3 is made up of 16 amino acids. V was pared by 0 bases and J by 4 bases, with 18 bases between. The germline gives CDR1 GTSNPN, CDR2 SVGIG (reference sequence). The CDR3 is CAWSVRGFAPGETQYF. The CDR3 DNA is TGTGCCTGGAGTGTACGAGGGTTCGCTCCTGGAGAGACCCAGTACTTC.

V usage is TRBV27 and J usage is TRBJ1-4; the D gene is possibly TRBD1 (5 bases). The CDR3 has 16 amino acids. V lost 3 bases, J lost 8 bases, and 19 bases lay in between. Germline values: CDR1 MNHEY, CDR2 SMNVEV (reference sequence). In DNA form, the CDR3 reads TGTGCCAGCAGTTTCGGGACTGCCTTGAGGGTCGAAAAACTGTTTTTT. The encoded protein is CASSFGTALRVEKLFF. The full variable domain, rest sourced from reference TRBV27 and TRBJ1-4, is EAQVTQNPRYLITVTGKKLTVTCSQNMNHEYMSWYRQDPGLGLRQIYYSMNVEVTDKGDVPEGYKVSRKEKRNFPLILESPSPNQTSLYFCASSFGTALRVEKLFFGSGTQLSVL.

This chain joins TRBV7-2 and TRBJ1-2; TRBD1 might be the D (6 bases). The V end was cut by 6 bases, the J end by 2 bases, with 7 bases between. CDR3 size: 12 residues. CDR1 and CDR2 (germline): SGHTA, FQGNSA. The CDR3 DNA is TGTGCCAGCAGTACAGGGAACTATGGCTACACCTTC. It translates to CASSTGNYGYTF.

The chain joins TRBV5-4 to TRBJ2-7; possibly TRBD1 for D (5 bases). With 2 bases removed from V and 0 bases from J, the gap between germline ends came to 12 bases. Germline CDR1 reads SGHNT; CDR2 reads YYREEE (reference sequence). This CDR3 is 15 amino acids long. The CDR3: CASSFMGQRSYEQYF. DNA of the CDR3: TGTGCCAGCAGCTTCATGGGGCAGCGCTCCTACGAGCAGTACTTC.

The rearrangement links TRBV11-3 to TRBJ2-2; possibly TRBD2 for D (5 bases). This CDR3 is 17 amino acids long. In germline, CDR1 is SGHNT, CDR2 YENEEA. V shed 5 bases and J shed 2 bases, with 18 bases lying between them. This chain's CDR3 is CASSTQSDFRNTGELFF. DNA of the CDR3: TGTGCCAGCAGCACCCAATCGGACTTTCGAAACACCGGGGAGCTGTTTTTT.

The chain's CDR3 is CSAAGRGASNTGELFF. The CDR3 DNA follows: TGCAGCGCCGCTGGGCGGGGGGCCTCGAACACCGGGGAGCTGTTTTTT. The chain links TRBV29-1 to TRBJ2-2, with 8 bases identical to TRBD2. Germline V CDR1 and CDR2: SQVTM, ANQGSEA. V was clipped by 7 bases and J by 0 bases; unmatched bases: 10. The CDR3 has 16 residues.

The chain employs TRBV28 and TRBJ1-2; TRBD1 matches at 9 bases. V lost 2 bases and J lost 2; bases outside the gene matches: 6. Germline CDR1 and CDR2: MDHEN and SYDVKM. This CDR3 contains 16 residues. The CDR3 protein is CASSLAGTGTNYGYTF. In nucleotides, the CDR3 is TGTGCCAGCAGTTTAGCCGGGACAGGGACAAACTATGGCTACACCTTC.

The J gene is TRBJ2-3, the V gene TRBV2, with D perhaps TRBD2 (6 bases). The length of the CDR3 is 14 residues. The germline gives CDR1 SNHLY, CDR2 FYNNEI. The V gene lost 7 bases and the J gene lost 4 bases, with 15 bases spanning the gap. CDR3 residues: CASTQLASADTQYF. CDR3 DNA: TGTGCCAGCACCCAACTAGCTTCGGCAGATACGCAGTATTTT.

The chain employs TRBV27 and TRBJ2-5; a possible D gene is TRBD1 (6 bases). Germline-derived CDR1 and CDR2 are MNHEY and SMNVEV (reference sequence). Trimming shortened V by 3 bases and J by 2 bases, and 10 bases separated the two germline ends. This CDR3 comprises 14 residues. Here the CDR3 reads CASSFLGQQETQYF. The CDR3 DNA follows: TGTGCCAGCAGTTTCCTGGGACAACAAGAGACCCAGTACTTC.

The chain couples TRBV19 to TRBJ1-4, with D maybe TRBD1 (5 bases). The germline gives CDR1 LNHDA, CDR2 SQIVND (reference sequence). Trimming took 4 bases from V and 7 from J, leaving 13 bases between them. The CDR3 covers 14 residues. The CDR3 bases are TGTGCCAGTAGTAACAGAGGCGGGGGTGAAAAACTGTTTTTT. It translates to CASSNRGGGEKLFF.

As to this clone: The junction does not match germline at one end; this may be a read error. The chain joins TRBV7-7 to TRBJ2-5; 15 bases match TRBD2. The CDR3 contains 17 residues. CDR1 is SSHAT, CDR2 FNYEAQ, per germline (reference sequence). CDR3 DNA sequence: TGTGCTAGCAGCCCCGGACTAGCGGGGGGGGCGGGAGAGACCCAGTACTTC. Its translation: CASSPGLAGGAGETQYF.

This clone showed up many times. The gene calls are TRBV6-5 and TRBJ1-6; no clear D. The CDR3 extends over 15 amino acids. CDR1 MNHEY and CDR2 SVGAGI come from the germline V gene. The V end lost 2 bases, the J end lost 3 bases, and 8 bases lay between the germline ends. CDR3 in DNA: TGTGCCAGCAGTTACGGCAGTTACTATAATTCACCCCTCCACTTT. It translates to CASSYGSYYNSPLHF.